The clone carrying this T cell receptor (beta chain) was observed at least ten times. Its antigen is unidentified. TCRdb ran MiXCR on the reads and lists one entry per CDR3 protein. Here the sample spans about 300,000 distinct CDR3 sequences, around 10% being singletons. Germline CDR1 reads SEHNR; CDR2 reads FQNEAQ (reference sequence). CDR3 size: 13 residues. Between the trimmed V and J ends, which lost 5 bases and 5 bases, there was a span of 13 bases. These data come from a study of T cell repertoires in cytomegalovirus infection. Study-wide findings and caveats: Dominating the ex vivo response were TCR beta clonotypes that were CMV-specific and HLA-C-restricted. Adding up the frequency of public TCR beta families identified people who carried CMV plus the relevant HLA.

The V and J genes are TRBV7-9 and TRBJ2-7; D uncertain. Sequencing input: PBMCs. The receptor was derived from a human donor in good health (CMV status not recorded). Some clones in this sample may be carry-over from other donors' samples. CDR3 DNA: TGTGCCAGCAGCCGCGACCGGGTCAACGAGCAGTACGTC. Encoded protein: CASSRDRVNEQYV.